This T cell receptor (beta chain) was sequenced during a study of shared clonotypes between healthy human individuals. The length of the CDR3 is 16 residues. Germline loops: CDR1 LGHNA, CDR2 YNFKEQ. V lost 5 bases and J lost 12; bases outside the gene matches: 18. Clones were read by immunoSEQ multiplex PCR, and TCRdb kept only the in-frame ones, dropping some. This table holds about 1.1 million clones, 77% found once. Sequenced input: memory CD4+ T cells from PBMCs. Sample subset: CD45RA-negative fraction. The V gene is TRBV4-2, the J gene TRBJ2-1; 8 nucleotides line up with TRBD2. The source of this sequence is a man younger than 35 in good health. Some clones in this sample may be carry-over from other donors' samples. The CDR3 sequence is CASSSPGIPGLVVQFF. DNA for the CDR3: TGTGCCAGCAGCTCCCCTGGGATACCGGGACTAGTTGTGCAGTTCTTC.